The 23 T cell receptor beta chains presented below share a single source sample, sequenced in a study of cytomegalovirus exposure and HLA in healthy donors. It was with 60 Vbeta and 13 Jbeta primers that the PCR ran. The method was immunoSEQ multiplex PCR; TCRdb's version includes in-frame clones alone and lacks a portion of them. The sample lists 130,000 or so clones, around 80% occurring once. Sequences were obtained from PBMCs. The receptors were sampled from a man aged 30 to 45 in good health and CMV-seronegative.

This chain links TRBV10-3 with TRBJ1-5, with D maybe TRBD1 (6 bases). The CDR3 length is 17 residues. Germline V gives CDR1 ENHRY, CDR2 SYGVKD. Trimming took 3 bases from V and 4 from J, leaving 19 bases between them. The CDR3 sequence: CAISDQFTQGGNQPQHF. The DNA for the CDR3 is TGTGCCATCAGTGACCAATTTACACAGGGAGGGAATCAGCCCCAGCATTTT.

The V call is TRBV9, the J call TRBJ2-6; 16 positions agree with TRBD2. This CDR3 has 20 amino acids. Germline V gene lookup returns CDR1 SGDLS and CDR2 YYNGEE. After removal of 1 base from V and 1 base from J, the junction contained 5 bases not matched to a gene. The CDR3 protein is CASSVRLGLAGGSGANVLTF. The DNA of the CDR3 is TGTGCCAGCAGCGTAAGGCTGGGACTAGCGGGGGGGTCTGGGGCCAACGTCCTGACTTTC. The whole variable domain, filled in from reference TRBV9 and TRBJ2-6, reads DSGVTQTPKHLITATGQRVTLRCSPRSGDLSVYWYQQSLDQGLQFLIQYYNGEERAKGNILERFSAQQFPDLHSELNLSSLELGDSALYFCASSVRLGLAGGSGANVLTFGAGSRLTVL.

J is TRBJ2-3 and V is TRBV7-3; 9 bases align to TRBD2. The V gene's germline CDR1 is SGHTA and CDR2 FQGTGA. The length of the CDR3 is 15 residues. Trimming removed 1 base from V and 6 bases from J; junction bases left unmatched: 5. CDR3 DNA: TGTGCCAGCAGCTTAATAGCGGGAGAGCAGGATACGCAGTATTTT. Translation: CASSLIAGEQDTQYF.

In its sample, this clone was seen a few times. This chain connects TRBV4-1 to TRBJ2-3; 12 bases fit TRBD2. The CDR3 extends over 20 amino acids. J was trimmed by 1 base and V by 4 bases; bases with no gene match: 15. Looked up from germline, CDR1 is MGHRA and CDR2 is YSYEKL. The CDR3: CASSLRYGLAGGPGTDTQYF. CDR3 coding DNA: TGCGCCAGCAGCCTCCGATATGGGCTAGCGGGGGGGCCCGGCACAGATACGCAGTATTTT.

This clone came up once. The V and J genes are TRBV2 and TRBJ2-2; 7 nucleotides align to TRBD2. The junction had 4 bases not matched to a gene; V was cut back by 7 bases and J by 2 bases. Germline CDR1 SNHLY, CDR2 FYNNEI. This CDR3 contains 14 residues. The CDR3 is CASIRGENTGELFF. CDR3 coding DNA: TGTGCCAGCATCCGGGGGGAAAACACCGGGGAGCTGTTTTTT.

J is TRBJ1-4 and V is TRBV7-9; D is undetermined. This CDR3 region has 14 residues. Germline V gene data show CDR1 as SEHNR and CDR2 as FQNEAQ (reference sequence). Trimming removed 3 bases from V and 5 bases from J, with 10 bases in between. The CDR3 region is CASSFGLLNEKLFF. CDR3 DNA: TGTGCCAGCAGCTTCGGACTGCTGAATGAAAAACTGTTTTTT.

This clone was seen once. The rearrangement joins TRBV5-1 to TRBJ1-1, with 8 bases matching TRBD1. The CDR3 runs 14 residues. Germline V gene data show CDR1 as SGHRS and CDR2 as YFSETQ. J was trimmed by 6 bases and V by 4 bases; bases with no gene match: 8. CDR3 DNA: TGCGCCAGCAGCCGCGACAGGGGAGCATCTGAAGCTTTCTTT. This sequence encodes CASSRDRGASEAFF.

The chain combines TRBV5-6 with TRBJ2-7; D perhaps matches TRBD2 (6 bases). The germline V gene has CDR1 SGHDT and CDR2 YYEEEE. V gave up 0 bases and J gave up 3 bases, with 10 bases separating them. This CDR3 has 14 amino acids. The CDR3 region is CASSLGREGYEQYF. CDR3 DNA: TGTGCCAGCAGCTTGGGGAGGGAAGGCTACGAGCAGTACTTC.

The chain carries TRBV28 and TRBJ2-1, with 7 bases that match TRBD1. With 4 bases clipped from V and 4 bases from J, the junction kept 7 bases outside the gene matches. From germline, CDR1 is MDHEN and CDR2 SYDVKM. The CDR3 totals 15 residues. CDR3 sequence: CASSSPGQPYNEQFF. The DNA of the CDR3 is TGTGCCAGCAGTTCGCCGGGACAGCCTTACAATGAGCAGTTCTTC.

The gene calls are TRBV28 and TRBJ2-5; 10 bases map to TRBD2. This CDR3 has 14 residues. V dropped 4 bases and J dropped 4; count of bases not matched to a gene: 3. Germline V gene sequence: CDR1 MDHEN, CDR2 SYDVKM. This CDR3 is CASSSLAGGETQYF. CDR3 bases: TGTGCCAGCAGTTCCTTAGCGGGGGGAGAGACCCAGTACTTC.

The chain joins TRBV6-6 to TRBJ1-1, with D possibly TRBD1 on 6 matching bases. V dropped 6 bases and J dropped 5 bases, with 10 bases sitting between them. From germline, CDR1 is MNHNY and CDR2 SVGAGI (reference sequence). The CDR3 is made up of 12 amino acids. The CDR3 region is CASSLDRTEAFF. The DNA of the CDR3 is TGTGCCAGCAGCCTAGACAGGACTGAAGCTTTCTTT.

This clone has a handful of counts. V is TRBV9 and J is TRBJ2-1, with D unresolved. In germline, CDR1 is SGDLS, CDR2 YYNGEE. V lost 3 bases and J lost 10, with 8 bases in between. This CDR3 comprises 11 residues. CDR3 loop: CASSDSYEQFF. DNA of the CDR3: TGTGCCAGCAGCGACAGTTACGAGCAGTTCTTC.

The V and J genes are TRBV5-1 and TRBJ2-1; 7 bases match TRBD1. This CDR3 has 14 residues. Trimming removed 4 bases from V and 4 bases from J; junction bases left unmatched: 5. Germline CDR1 reads SGHRS; CDR2 reads YFSETQ. The CDR3 DNA sequence: TGCGCCAGCAGCCAGGGGGACCGATACAATGAGCAGTTCTTC. It translates to CASSQGDRYNEQFF.

V gene TRBV15 combines with J gene TRBJ1-1; D is possibly TRBD1 (5 bases). Germline-derived CDR1 and CDR2 are LNHNV and YYDKDF (reference sequence). The germline V and J ends were trimmed by 3 bases and 0 bases, with 5 bases remaining between them. The CDR3 extends over 13 amino acids. The CDR3 region has the DNA TGTGCCACCAGCAGGGGGCTGAACACTGAAGCTTTCTTT. Its protein is CATSRGLNTEAFF.

The V gene is TRBV4-1, the J gene TRBJ1-2; 9 bases align to TRBD1. The CDR3 spans 15 residues. CDR1 is MGHRA, CDR2 YSYEKL, per germline. Trimming removed 2 bases from V and 4 bases from J; junction bases left unmatched: 5. The CDR3 sequence is CASSQPGQGIYGYTF. The CDR3 bases are TGCGCCAGCAGCCAACCGGGACAGGGAATCTATGGCTACACCTTC.

V and J are TRBV19 and TRBJ2-7; TRBD2 aligns across 7 bases. Germline V gene sequence: CDR1 LNHDA, CDR2 SQIVND (reference sequence). The CDR3 spans 13 residues. The trim removed 5 bases at V and 4 bases at J, leaving 5 bases unmatched. CDR3 in DNA: TGTGCCAGTAGTTCTCCCGGGGGGTACGAGCAGTACTTC. Residues: CASSSPGGYEQYF. Looking up the rest from reference TRBV19 and TRBJ2-7 gives the full variable domain: DGGITQSPKYLFRKEGQNVTLSCEQNLNHDAMYWYRQDPGQGLRLIYYSQIVNDFQKGDIAEGYSVSREKKESFPLTVTSAQKNPTAFYLCASSSPGGYEQYFGPGTRLTVT.

The chain joins TRBV6-1 to TRBJ1-5; D possibly corresponds to TRBD1 (6 bases). Germline loops: CDR1 MNHNS, CDR2 SASEGT. Trimming stripped 0 bases from V and 4 bases from J, with 10 bases between. The CDR3 length is 15 residues. CDR3: CASSEAGGRNQPQHF. CDR3 nucleotides: TGTGCCAGCAGTGAAGCAGGGGGTAGGAATCAGCCCCAGCATTTT.

This chain uses TRBV28 with TRBJ1-5; D gene ambiguous. From germline, CDR1 is MDHEN and CDR2 SYDVKM. Deletions cut 1 base from V and 6 bases from J, with 4 bases between. This CDR3 region has 12 residues. The CDR3 loop reads CASSLYLQPQHF. CDR3 DNA: TGTGCCAGCAGTTTATATCTTCAGCCCCAGCATTTT.

The chain is built from TRBV28 and TRBJ2-7, with TRBD1 matching 7 bases. V lost 6 bases to trimming and J lost 0 bases; unmatched junction nucleotides: 5. CDR3 length equals 14 residues. CDR1 is MDHEN, CDR2 SYDVKM, per germline. CDR3 residues: CASRLTGSSYEQYF. CDR3 DNA: TGTGCCAGCAGATTGACAGGGAGCTCCTACGAGCAGTACTTC. The full variable domain, in which reference TRBV28 and TRBJ2-7 provide the parts outside the CDR3, is DVKVTQSSRYLVKRTGEKVFLECVQDMDHENMFWYRQDPGLGLRLIYFSYDVKMKEKGDIPEGYSVSREKKERFSLILESASTNQTSMYLCASRLTGSSYEQYFGPGTRLTVT.

The chain employs TRBV7-2 and TRBJ1-5, with TRBD1 identical over 11 bases. The V gene's germline CDR1 is SGHTA and CDR2 FQGNSA. This CDR3 has 15 residues. Trimming took 2 bases from V and 7 from J; bases not matched to a gene: 4. In DNA form, the CDR3 reads TGTGCCAGCAGCTTAACCGGGACAGGGGGACAGCCCCAGCATTTT. It yields the protein CASSLTGTGGQPQHF.

This clone was recorded only once. The chain joins TRBV15 to TRBJ2-5; D is possibly TRBD2 (6 bases). The germline gives CDR1 LNHNV, CDR2 YYDKDF (reference sequence). V lost 0 bases and J 5 bases, leaving 19 bases between the germline ends. This CDR3 has 17 residues. Here the CDR3 reads CATSRDPLAWGEETQYF. DNA for the CDR3: TGTGCCACCAGCAGAGATCCGCTAGCGTGGGGTGAGGAGACCCAGTACTTC.

In this sample, this clone turned up once. The gene calls are TRBV2 and TRBJ1-1, with D possibly TRBD1 on 6 matching bases. The CDR3 runs to 12 residues. Trimming removed 7 bases at V and 7 bases at J, with 13 bases between. Per germline, CDR1 SNHLY and CDR2 FYNNEI. The CDR3 reads CASTLQGFEAFF. DNA for the CDR3: TGTGCCAGCACCCTACAGGGTTTTGAAGCTTTCTTT.

The chain recombines TRBV6-4 with TRBJ1-1, with D tentatively TRBD1 (5 bases). Trimming removed 0 bases at V and 4 bases at J, with 9 bases between. Germline V gene lookup returns CDR1 MRHNA and CDR2 SNTAGT. The CDR3 is 14 residues long. The CDR3 DNA reads TGTGCCAGCAGTGACTCGTCAAGGGGCACTGAAGCTTTCTTT. Protein sequence: CASSDSSRGTEAFF.